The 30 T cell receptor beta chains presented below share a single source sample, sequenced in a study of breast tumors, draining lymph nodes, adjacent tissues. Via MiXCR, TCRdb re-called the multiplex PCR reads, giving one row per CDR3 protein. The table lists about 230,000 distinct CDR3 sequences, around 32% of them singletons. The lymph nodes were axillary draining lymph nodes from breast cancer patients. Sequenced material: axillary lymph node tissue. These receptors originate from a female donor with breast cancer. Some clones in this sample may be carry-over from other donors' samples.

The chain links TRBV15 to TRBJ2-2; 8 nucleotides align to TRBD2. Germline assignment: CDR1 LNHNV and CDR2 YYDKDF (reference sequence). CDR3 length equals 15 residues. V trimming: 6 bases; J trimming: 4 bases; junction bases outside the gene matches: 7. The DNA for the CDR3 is TGTGCCACCAGTCCGGGGGGGGGACCCACCGGGGAGCTGTTTTTT. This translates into CATSPGGGPTGELFF.

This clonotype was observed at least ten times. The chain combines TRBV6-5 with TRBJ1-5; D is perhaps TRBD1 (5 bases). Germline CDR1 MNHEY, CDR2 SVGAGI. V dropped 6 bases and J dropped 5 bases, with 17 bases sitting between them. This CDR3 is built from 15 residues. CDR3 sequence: CASSRSYGGDQPQHF. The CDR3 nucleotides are TGTGCCAGCAGCCGCAGCTATGGGGGAGATCAGCCCCAGCATTTT.

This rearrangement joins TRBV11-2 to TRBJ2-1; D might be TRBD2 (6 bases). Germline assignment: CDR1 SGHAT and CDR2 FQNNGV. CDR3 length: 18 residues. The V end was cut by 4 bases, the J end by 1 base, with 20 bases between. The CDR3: CASSSGTAAPVSYNEQFF. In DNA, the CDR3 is TGTGCCAGCAGCTCCGGGACTGCCGCGCCAGTATCCTACAATGAGCAGTTCTTC.

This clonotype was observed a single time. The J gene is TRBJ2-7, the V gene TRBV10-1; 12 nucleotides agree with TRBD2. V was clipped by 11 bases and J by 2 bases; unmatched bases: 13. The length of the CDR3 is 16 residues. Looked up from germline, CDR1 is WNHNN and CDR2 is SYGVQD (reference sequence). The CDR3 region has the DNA TGCGCCGGCAACGGGACTAGCGGGTTTATTCCCTACGAGCAGTACTTC. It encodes CAGNGTSGFIPYEQYF.

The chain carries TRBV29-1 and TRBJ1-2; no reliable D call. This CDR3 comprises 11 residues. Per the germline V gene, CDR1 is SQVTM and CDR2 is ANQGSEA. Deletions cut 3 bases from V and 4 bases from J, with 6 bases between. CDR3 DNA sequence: TGCAGCGTTGACCCCCTCTATGGCTACACCTTC. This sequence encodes CSVDPLYGYTF.

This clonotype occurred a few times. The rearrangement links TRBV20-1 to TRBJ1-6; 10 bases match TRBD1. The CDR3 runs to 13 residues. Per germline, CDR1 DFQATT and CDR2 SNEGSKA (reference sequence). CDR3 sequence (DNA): TGCAGCGGGACAGGGGCTTATAATTCACCCCTCCACTTT. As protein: CSGTGAYNSPLHF.

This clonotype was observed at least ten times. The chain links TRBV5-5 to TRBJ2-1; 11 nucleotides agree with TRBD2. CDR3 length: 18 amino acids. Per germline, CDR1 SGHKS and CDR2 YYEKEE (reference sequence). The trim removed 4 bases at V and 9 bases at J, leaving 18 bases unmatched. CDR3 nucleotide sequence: TGTGCCAGCAGCCAAATAGCGGGAGGGGGCACGTACAGCAGTGAGCAGTTCTTC. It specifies CASSQIAGGGTYSSEQFF.

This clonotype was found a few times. The CDR3 region has the DNA TGTGCCAGCAGCCCCGGCGGTACCGCGAGACGCGAGACCCAGTACTTC. Amino acid sequence: CASSPGGTARRETQYF. V is TRBV11-1 and J is TRBJ2-5; D remains unclear. Per the germline V gene, CDR1 is SGHAT and CDR2 is FQDESV (reference sequence). The length of the CDR3 is 16 residues. V was pared by 5 bases and J by 5 bases, with 21 bases between.

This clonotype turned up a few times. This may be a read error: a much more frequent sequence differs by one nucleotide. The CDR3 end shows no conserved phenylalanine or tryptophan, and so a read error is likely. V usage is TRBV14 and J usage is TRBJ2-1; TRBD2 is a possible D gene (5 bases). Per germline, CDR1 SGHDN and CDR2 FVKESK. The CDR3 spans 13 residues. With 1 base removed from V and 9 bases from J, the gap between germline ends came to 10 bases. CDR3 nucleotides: TGTGCCAGCAGCCAAGTCCGAGGGAGTGAGCAGTTCTCC. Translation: CASSQVRGSEQFS.

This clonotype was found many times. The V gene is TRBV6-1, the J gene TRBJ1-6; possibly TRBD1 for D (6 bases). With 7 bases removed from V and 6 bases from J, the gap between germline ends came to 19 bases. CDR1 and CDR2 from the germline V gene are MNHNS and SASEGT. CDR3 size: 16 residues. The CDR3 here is CASTPAGGRSNSPLHF. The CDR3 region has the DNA TGTGCCAGCACTCCGGCGGGGGGCAGGTCTAATTCACCCCTCCACTTT.

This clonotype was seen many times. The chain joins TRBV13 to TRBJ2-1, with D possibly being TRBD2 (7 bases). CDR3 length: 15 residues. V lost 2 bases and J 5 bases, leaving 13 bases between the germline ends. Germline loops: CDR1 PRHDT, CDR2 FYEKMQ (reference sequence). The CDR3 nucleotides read TGTGCCAGCAGCTTAAGGGGGAGGGCCCACAATGAGCAGTTCTTC. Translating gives CASSLRGRAHNEQFF.

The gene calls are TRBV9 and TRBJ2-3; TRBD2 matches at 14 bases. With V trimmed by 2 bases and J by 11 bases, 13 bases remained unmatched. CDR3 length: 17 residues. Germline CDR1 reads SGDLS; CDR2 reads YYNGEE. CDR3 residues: CASSVNPGTSGSYEQYF. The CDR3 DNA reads TGTGCCAGCAGCGTGAATCCCGGGACTAGCGGGAGCTACGAGCAGTATTTT. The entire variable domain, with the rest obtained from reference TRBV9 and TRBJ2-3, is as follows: DSGVTQTPKHLITATGQRVTLRCSPRSGDLSVYWYQQSLDQGLQFLIQYYNGEERAKGNILERFSAQQFPDLHSELNLSSLELGDSALYFCASSVNPGTSGSYEQYFGPGTRLTVL.

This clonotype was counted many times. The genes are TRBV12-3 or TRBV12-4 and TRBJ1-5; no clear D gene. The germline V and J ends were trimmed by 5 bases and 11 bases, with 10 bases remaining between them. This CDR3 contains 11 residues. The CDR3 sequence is CASSLSGAQHF. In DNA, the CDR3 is TGTGCCAGCAGTCTCAGCGGGGCCCAGCATTTT.

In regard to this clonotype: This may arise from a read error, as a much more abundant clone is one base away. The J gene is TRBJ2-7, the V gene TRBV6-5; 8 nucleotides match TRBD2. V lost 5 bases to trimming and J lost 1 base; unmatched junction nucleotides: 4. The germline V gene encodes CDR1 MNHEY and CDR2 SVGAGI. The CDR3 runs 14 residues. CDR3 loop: CASSRGRPSYEQYF. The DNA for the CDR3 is TGTGCCAGCAGTCGCGGGAGGCCATCCTACGAGCAGTACTTC.

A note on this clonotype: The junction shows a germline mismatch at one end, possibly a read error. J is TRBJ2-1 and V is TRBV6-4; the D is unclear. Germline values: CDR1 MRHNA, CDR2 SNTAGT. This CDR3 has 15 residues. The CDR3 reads CASSPSGSSFNEQFF. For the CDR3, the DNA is TGTGCCAGCAGCCCCTCGGGTAGCTCCTTCAATGAGCAGTTCTTC.

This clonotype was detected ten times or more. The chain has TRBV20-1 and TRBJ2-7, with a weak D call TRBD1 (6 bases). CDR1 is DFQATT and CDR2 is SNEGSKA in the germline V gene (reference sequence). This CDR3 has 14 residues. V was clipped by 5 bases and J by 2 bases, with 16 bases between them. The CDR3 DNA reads TGCAGTGCTTACACACCAGGGGAACCCTACGAGCAGTACTTC. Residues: CSAYTPGEPYEQYF.

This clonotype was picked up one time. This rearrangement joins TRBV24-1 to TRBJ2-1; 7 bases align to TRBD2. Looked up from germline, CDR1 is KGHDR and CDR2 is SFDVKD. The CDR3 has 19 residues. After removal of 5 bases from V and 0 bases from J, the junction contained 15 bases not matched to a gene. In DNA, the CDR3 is TGTGCCACCAGTGCTAGAGATCCCAAGTCGGGGGGCTCCTACAATGAGCAGTTCTTC. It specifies CATSARDPKSGGSYNEQFF.

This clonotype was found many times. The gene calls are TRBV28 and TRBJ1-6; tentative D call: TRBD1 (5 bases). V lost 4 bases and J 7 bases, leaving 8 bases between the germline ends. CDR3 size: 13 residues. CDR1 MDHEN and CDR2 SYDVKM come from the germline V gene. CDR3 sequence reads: CASSSRQNSPLHF. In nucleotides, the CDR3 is TGTGCCAGCAGTTCGCGACAGAATTCACCCCTCCACTTT.

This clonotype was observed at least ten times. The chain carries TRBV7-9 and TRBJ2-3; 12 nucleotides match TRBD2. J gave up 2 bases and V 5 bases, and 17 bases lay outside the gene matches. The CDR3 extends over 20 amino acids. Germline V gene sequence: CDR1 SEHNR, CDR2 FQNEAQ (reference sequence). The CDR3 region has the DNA TGTGCCAGCAGCACAGAGACTAGCGGGAGTCCAAAATTTCTCACAGATACGCAGTATTTT. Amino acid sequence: CASSTETSGSPKFLTDTQYF.

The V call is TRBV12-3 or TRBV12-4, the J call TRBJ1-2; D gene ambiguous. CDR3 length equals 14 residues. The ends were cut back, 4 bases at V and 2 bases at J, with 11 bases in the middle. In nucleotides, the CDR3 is TGTGCCAGCAGTTCCCCTCGGCGGAACTATGGCTACACCTTC. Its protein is CASSSPRRNYGYTF.

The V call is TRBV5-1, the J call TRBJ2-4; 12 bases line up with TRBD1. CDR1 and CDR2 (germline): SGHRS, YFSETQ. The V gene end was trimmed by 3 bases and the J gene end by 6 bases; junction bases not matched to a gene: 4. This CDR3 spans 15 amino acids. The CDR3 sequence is CASSYGTGGLNIQYF. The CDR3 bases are TGCGCCAGCAGCTACGGGACAGGGGGCCTAAACATTCAGTACTTC.

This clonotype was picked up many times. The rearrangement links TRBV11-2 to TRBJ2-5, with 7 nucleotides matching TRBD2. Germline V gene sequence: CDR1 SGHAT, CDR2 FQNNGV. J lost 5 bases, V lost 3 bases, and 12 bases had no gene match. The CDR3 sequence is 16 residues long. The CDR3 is CASSFPRPSGGETQYF. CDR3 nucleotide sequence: TGTGCCAGCAGCTTCCCTAGACCGTCCGGGGGGGAGACCCAGTACTTC. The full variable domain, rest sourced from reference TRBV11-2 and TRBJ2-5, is EAGVAQSPRYKIIEKRQSVAFWCNPISGHATLYWYQQILGQGPKLLIQFQNNGVVDDSQLPKDRFSAERLKGVDSTLKIQPAKLEDSAVYLCASSFPRPSGGETQYFGPGTRLLVL.

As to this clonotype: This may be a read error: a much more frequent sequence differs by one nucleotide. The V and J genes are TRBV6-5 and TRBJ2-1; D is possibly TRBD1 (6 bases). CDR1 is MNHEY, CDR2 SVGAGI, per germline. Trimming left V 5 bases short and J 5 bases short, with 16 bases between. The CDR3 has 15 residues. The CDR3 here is CASSPDGTTHNEQFF. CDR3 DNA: TGTGCCAGCAGTCCTGATGGGACAACTCACAATGAGCAGTTCTTC.

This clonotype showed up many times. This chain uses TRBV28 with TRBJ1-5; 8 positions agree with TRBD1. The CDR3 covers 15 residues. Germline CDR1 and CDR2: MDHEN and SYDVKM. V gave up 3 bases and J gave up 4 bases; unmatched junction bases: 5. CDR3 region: CASSFPGGLNQPQHF. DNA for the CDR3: TGTGCCAGCAGTTTCCCAGGGGGCTTGAATCAGCCCCAGCATTTT.

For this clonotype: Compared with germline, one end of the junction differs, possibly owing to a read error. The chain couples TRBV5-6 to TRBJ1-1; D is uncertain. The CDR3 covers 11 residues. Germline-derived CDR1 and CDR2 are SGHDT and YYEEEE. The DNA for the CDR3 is TGTGCCAGCAGCTCGTACACTGTAGCTTTCTTT. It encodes CASSSYTVAFF.

The CDR3 coding sequence is TGTGCCAGCAGCTCCCAGACAGGGGGCGACCACGAGCAGTACTTC. Its translation is CASSSQTGGDHEQYF. V is TRBV7-9 and J is TRBJ2-7; 10 bases align to TRBD1. Germline lookup yields CDR1 SEHNR and CDR2 FQNEAQ (reference sequence). J was trimmed by 5 bases and V by 4 bases; bases with no gene match: 8. The CDR3 is made up of 15 amino acids. Complete variable domain (other parts from reference TRBV7-9 and TRBJ2-7): DTGVSQNPRHKITKRGQNVTFRCDPISEHNRLYWYRQTLGQGPEFLTYFQNEAQLEKSRLLSDRFSAERPKGSFSTLEIQRTEQGDSAMYLCASSSQTGGDHEQYFGPGTRLTVT.

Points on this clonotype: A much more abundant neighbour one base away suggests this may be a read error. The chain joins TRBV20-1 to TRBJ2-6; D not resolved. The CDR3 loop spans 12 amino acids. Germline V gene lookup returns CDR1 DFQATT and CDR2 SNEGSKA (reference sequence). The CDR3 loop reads CSASSEANVPTF. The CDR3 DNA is TGCAGTGCTAGTTCTGAGGCCAACGTCCCGACTTTC.

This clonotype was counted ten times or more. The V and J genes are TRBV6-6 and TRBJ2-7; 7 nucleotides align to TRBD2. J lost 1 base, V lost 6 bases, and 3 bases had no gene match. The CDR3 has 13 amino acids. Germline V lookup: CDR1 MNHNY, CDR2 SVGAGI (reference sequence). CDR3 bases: TGTGCCAGCAGGGGGACTAATTCCTACGAGCAGTACTTC. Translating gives CASRGTNSYEQYF.

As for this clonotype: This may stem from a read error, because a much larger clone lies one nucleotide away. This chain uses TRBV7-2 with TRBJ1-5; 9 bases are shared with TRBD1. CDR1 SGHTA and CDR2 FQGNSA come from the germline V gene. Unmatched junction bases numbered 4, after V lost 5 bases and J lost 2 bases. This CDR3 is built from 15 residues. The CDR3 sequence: CASSPRTGGNQPQHF. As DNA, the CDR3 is TGTGCCAGCAGCCCCCGGACAGGGGGCAATCAGCCCCAGCATTTT.

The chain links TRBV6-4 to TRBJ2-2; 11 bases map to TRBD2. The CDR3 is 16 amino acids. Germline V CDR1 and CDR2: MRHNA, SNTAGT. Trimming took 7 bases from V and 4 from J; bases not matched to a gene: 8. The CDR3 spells CASTLAGGPSTGELFF. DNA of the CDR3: TGTGCCAGCACCTTAGCGGGAGGGCCAAGCACCGGGGAGCTGTTTTTT.